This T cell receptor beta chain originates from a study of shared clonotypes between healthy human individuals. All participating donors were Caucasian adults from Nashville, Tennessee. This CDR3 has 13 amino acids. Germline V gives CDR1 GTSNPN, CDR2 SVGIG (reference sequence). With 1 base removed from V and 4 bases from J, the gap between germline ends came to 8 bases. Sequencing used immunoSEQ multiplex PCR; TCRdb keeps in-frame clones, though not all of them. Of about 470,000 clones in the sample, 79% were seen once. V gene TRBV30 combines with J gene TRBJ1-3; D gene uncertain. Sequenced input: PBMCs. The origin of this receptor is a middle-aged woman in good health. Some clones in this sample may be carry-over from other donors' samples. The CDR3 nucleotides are TGTGCCTGGAGTGGATCTTTCGGAAACACCATATATTTT. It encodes CAWSGSFGNTIYF.